The 32 T cell receptor beta chains below were found in one sample sequenced in a study of neurological immune-mediated disorders. This sample's time point: longitudinal time-point 1 (baseline). Via MiXCR, TCRdb re-called the 5' RACE reads, giving one row per CDR3 protein. The sample yields under 40,000 distinct CDR3 sequences, around 2.9% seen once. What was sequenced was PBMCs. These receptor sequences come from a woman aged 55-69 years with multiple sclerosis.

In this sample, this clonotype turned up many times. The chain is built from TRBV25-1 and TRBJ2-5; D uncertain. The V and J ends lost 7 bases and 2 bases respectively, with 14 bases between them. The CDR3 totals 14 residues. CDR1 and CDR2 (germline): MGHDK, SYGVNS. For the CDR3, the DNA is TGTGCCAGCACCCCGTTTAGGCCTCAAGAGACCCAGTACTTC. It encodes CASTPFRPQETQYF.

The chain joins TRBV6-6 to TRBJ2-7; 8 nucleotides align to TRBD2. V lost 8 bases and J lost 1; bases outside the gene matches: 10. Germline V gene data show CDR1 as MNHNY and CDR2 as SVGAGI (reference sequence). The CDR3 length is 15 residues. CDR3 coding DNA: TGTGCCAGCCTTCGGGGGGGAGGTGAGTCCTACGAGCAGTACTTC. This translates into CASLRGGGESYEQYF.

The chain uses TRBV20-1 and TRBJ2-1; TRBD1 aligns across 9 bases. Germline CDR1 and CDR2: DFQATT and SNEGSKA (reference sequence). This CDR3 region has 13 residues. The ends lost 5 bases at V and 8 bases at J; junction bases unmatched: 7. CDR3 coding DNA: TGCAGTGCTCGGACAGGGGTTGTGGATGAGCAGTTCTTC. Translation gives CSARTGVVDEQFF.

This clonotype is labeled hyperexpanded. This sequence joins TRBV20-1 and TRBJ2-3; D gene ambiguous. Germline values: CDR1 DFQATT, CDR2 SNEGSKA (reference sequence). CDR3 length: 12 amino acids. The CDR3 DNA follows: TGCTCCGTCGCGGATACAACAGATACGCAGTATTTT. Protein sequence: CSVADTTDTQYF.

This clonotype was counted at least ten times. V gene TRBV5-1 combines with J gene TRBJ1-1, with 8 bases lining up with TRBD1. CDR3 length equals 18 residues. CDR1 is SGHRS, CDR2 YFSETQ, per germline. After removal of 4 bases from V and 0 bases from J, the junction contained 14 bases not matched to a gene. The CDR3 protein is CASSPQQGGLRMNTEAFF. The CDR3, as DNA: TGCGCCAGCAGCCCCCAACAGGGGGGCCTTAGGATGAACACTGAAGCTTTCTTT.

This clonotype appeared a few times. The chain couples TRBV5-1 to TRBJ2-1, with unresolved D. V was cut by 4 bases and J by 7 bases, with 6 bases left in between. Germline CDR1 and CDR2: SGHRS and YFSETQ. The CDR3 is made up of 11 amino acids. The CDR3: CASSMGNEQFF. CDR3 coding DNA: TGCGCCAGCAGCATGGGAAATGAGCAGTTCTTC.

This clonotype came up many times. The V call is TRBV5-1, the J call TRBJ1-1, with 10 positions matching TRBD1. With V trimmed by 2 bases and J by 1 base, 8 bases remained unmatched. The CDR3 is 17 amino acids. Germline V gives CDR1 SGHRS, CDR2 YFSETQ. The chain's CDR3 is CASSLLTGGVRNTEAFF. CDR3 bases: TGCGCCAGCAGCTTATTGACAGGGGGCGTAAGGAACACTGAAGCTTTCTTT.

This clonotype was detected ten times or more. V and J are TRBV5-6 and TRBJ1-5, with 7 nucleotides matching TRBD1. The CDR3 consists of 14 residues. With V trimmed by 4 bases and J by 4 bases, 5 bases remained unmatched. CDR1 is SGHDT and CDR2 is YYEEEE in the germline V gene. CDR3 in DNA: TGTGCCAGCAGCCATAAGACAGGGAATCAGCCCCAGCATTTT. Amino acids: CASSHKTGNQPQHF. Complete variable domain (other parts from reference TRBV5-6 and TRBJ1-5): DAGVTQSPTHLIKTRGQQVTLRCSPKSGHDTVSWYQQALGQGPQFIFQYYEEEERQRGNFPDRFSGHQFPNYSSELNVNALLLGDSALYLCASSHKTGNQPQHFGDGTRLSIL.

This clonotype occurred many times. The rearrangement uses TRBV5-1 and TRBJ2-3; D is perhaps TRBD2 (6 bases). Germline-derived CDR1 and CDR2 are SGHRS and YFSETQ. The CDR3 runs to 14 residues. V dropped 3 bases and J dropped 4 bases, with 12 bases sitting between them. In nucleotides, the CDR3 is TGCGCCAGCAGCTGGAGGGACTCGGCAGATACGCAGTATTTT. Amino acids: CASSWRDSADTQYF. The full variable domain, completed using reference TRBV5-1 and TRBJ2-3, is KAGVTQTPRYLIKTRGQQVTLSCSPISGHRSVSWYQQTPGQGLQFLFEYFSETQRNKGNFPGRFSGRQFSNSRSEMNVSTLELGDSALYLCASSWRDSADTQYFGPGTRLTVL.

This clonotype was seen a handful of times. The chain recombines TRBV5-1 with TRBJ2-7; weak D call: TRBD1 (5 bases). V lost 1 base and J lost 3, with 8 bases in between. The CDR3 extends over 13 amino acids. Germline CDR1 is SGHRS and CDR2 is YFSETQ. The CDR3: CASSLNQGYEQYF. The CDR3 region has the DNA TGCGCCAGCAGCTTGAATCAGGGCTACGAGCAGTACTTC.

This clonotype has a count of ten or more. The genes are TRBV5-1 and TRBJ1-5; 8 positions match TRBD1. CDR3 length: 15 amino acids. Losses at the gene ends were 4 bases for V and 6 bases for J; bases not matched to a gene: 9. Germline lookup yields CDR1 SGHRS and CDR2 YFSETQ. The CDR3 protein is CASSTTGGLGQPQHF. The CDR3 DNA reads TGCGCCAGCAGCACTACAGGGGGTTTGGGTCAGCCCCAGCATTTT.

As for this clonotype: One end of the junction fails to match germline, which may point to a read error. The gene calls are TRBV20-1 and TRBJ1-5; 9 bases fit TRBD1. There are 13 residues in the CDR3. CDR1 DFQATT and CDR2 SNEGSKA come from the germline V gene (reference sequence). CDR3 protein: CSTGTGRNKTQNF. CDR3 DNA sequence: TGCAGTACCGGGACAGGGAGGAATAAGACCCAGAATTTT.

The chain carries TRBV14 and TRBJ1-2; no firm D call. V lost 4 bases, J lost 2 bases, and 5 bases lay in between. The CDR3 spans 12 residues. The V gene's germline CDR1 is SGHDN and CDR2 FVKESK. CDR3: CASSPVNYGYTF. The DNA of the CDR3 is TGTGCCAGCAGCCCGGTAAACTATGGCTACACCTTC.

This clonotype was detected ten times or more. V and J are TRBV18 and TRBJ2-1; 7 nucleotides agree with TRBD2. V gave up 1 base and J gave up 8 bases; unmatched junction bases: 2. CDR1 and CDR2 (germline): KGHSH, LQKENI. This CDR3 has 13 amino acids. This CDR3 is CASSPLGGDEQFF. The DNA of the CDR3 is TGTGCCAGCTCACCACTGGGAGGGGATGAGCAGTTCTTC. The full variable domain, completed using reference TRBV18 and TRBJ2-1, is NAGVMQNPRHLVRRRGQEARLRCSPMKGHSHVYWYRQLPEEGLKFMVYLQKENIIDESGMPKERFSAEFPKEGPSILRIQQVVRGDSAAYFCASSPLGGDEQFFGPGTRLTVL.

This clonotype was seen repeatedly, ten times or more. This sequence joins TRBV6-5 and TRBJ2-7; D not resolved. Germline-derived CDR1 and CDR2 are MNHEY and SVGAGI. Trimming took 6 bases from V and 3 from J, leaving 12 bases between them. This CDR3 region has 13 residues. The CDR3 DNA reads TGTGCCAGCAGGCGAGAAGACCTCTACGAGCAGTACTTC. Its protein is CASRREDLYEQYF.

This clonotype was detected ten times or more. The chain couples TRBV12-3 or TRBV12-4 to TRBJ1-2, with D possibly matching TRBD1 (5 bases). There are 13 residues in the CDR3. V lost 3 bases and J 2 bases, leaving 7 bases between the germline ends. CDR3 residues: CASSFAGNYGYTF. The CDR3 nucleotides are TGTGCCAGCAGTTTTGCAGGGAACTATGGCTACACCTTC.

This clonotype was counted at least ten times. The chain uses TRBV2 and TRBJ2-2; the D is unclear. The germline CDR1 and CDR2 sequences are SNHLY and FYNNEI. The V and J ends lost 7 bases and 1 base respectively, with 7 bases between them. This CDR3 comprises 13 residues. This chain's CDR3 is CASNARNTGELFF. CDR3 nucleotide sequence: TGTGCCAGCAATGCAAGGAACACCGGGGAGCTGTTTTTT.

This clonotype was recorded many times. The V and J genes are TRBV7-8 and TRBJ2-2, with D uncertain. V was clipped by 3 bases and J by 0 bases, with 8 bases between them. The CDR3 has 15 amino acids. Germline CDR1 SGHVS, CDR2 FQNEAQ. The CDR3 sequence: CASSLAATNTGELFF. The CDR3 bases are TGTGCCAGCAGCTTGGCAGCGACGAACACCGGGGAGCTGTTTTTT.

This clonotype appeared many times. V and J are TRBV19 and TRBJ1-1; D possibly corresponds to TRBD1 (5 bases). CDR1 and CDR2 from the germline V gene are LNHDA and SQIVND (reference sequence). The V end lost 5 bases, the J end lost 9 bases, and 10 bases lay between the germline ends. CDR3 length: 11 residues. CDR3 in DNA: TGTGCCAGTAGTGTGGCAGGGAAAGCTTTCTTT. Translation: CASSVAGKAFF. Using reference TRBV19 and TRBJ1-1 for the parts outside the CDR3, the full variable domain is DGGITQSPKYLFRKEGQNVTLSCEQNLNHDAMYWYRQDPGQGLRLIYYSQIVNDFQKGDIAEGYSVSREKKESFPLTVTSAQKNPTAFYLCASSVAGKAFFGQGTRLTVV.

This clonotype was detected ten times or more. CDR3 residues: CSGGLLETQYF. Here the CDR3 DNA reads TGCAGCGGCGGACTGCTAGAGACCCAGTACTTC. J is TRBJ2-5 and V is TRBV29-1; TRBD2 might be the D (5 bases). V dropped 7 bases and J dropped 4 bases, with 10 bases sitting between them. This CDR3 contains 11 residues. The germline V gene has CDR1 SQVTM and CDR2 ANQGSEA.

This clonotype was seen at least ten times. The chain uses TRBV4-2 and TRBJ1-5; 12 bases map to TRBD1. The CDR3 is 17 amino acids. J was trimmed by 6 bases and V by 2 bases; bases with no gene match: 8. CDR1 and CDR2 (germline): LGHNA, YNFKEQ. The CDR3 nucleotides read TGTGCCAGCAGCCAATGGGGGGACAGGGGGCTAGGTCAGCCCCAGCATTTT. Protein sequence: CASSQWGDRGLGQPQHF.

This clonotype was seen ten or more times. Sequence at one end of the junction differs from germline and may be a read error. The genes are TRBV18 and TRBJ1-5; D uncertain. Germline V gene data show CDR1 as KGHSH and CDR2 as LQKENI. CDR3 length: 12 residues. CDR3 in amino acids: CASSPPGKTQNF. The CDR3 nucleotides are TGTGCCAGCTCACCACCTGGCAAGACCCAGAATTTT.

In this sample, this clonotype turned up many times. The chain has TRBV2 and TRBJ2-2, with D possibly being TRBD2 (5 bases). Trimming cost V 4 bases and J 4 bases, with 10 bases left between them. Germline CDR1 SNHLY, CDR2 FYNNEI. The CDR3 spans 14 residues. The CDR3 coding sequence is TGTGCCAGCAGTGGTCGGGGTGGCACCGGGGAGCTGTTTTTT. Residues: CASSGRGGTGELFF.

This clonotype occurred many times. The CDR3 is CAWSVGQGAGGTEAFF. As DNA, the CDR3 is TGTGCCTGGAGTGTAGGGCAGGGGGCCGGTGGCACTGAAGCTTTCTTT. The genes are TRBV30 and TRBJ1-1; TRBD1 matches 8 bases. The CDR3 loop spans 16 amino acids. Germline lookup yields CDR1 GTSNPN and CDR2 SVGIG (reference sequence). V dropped 0 bases and J dropped 4; count of bases not matched to a gene: 10.

This clonotype was seen more than once but under ten times. A much larger clone lies one base from this, so it may be a read error. The V and J genes are TRBV20-1 and TRBJ1-2; tentative D call: TRBD1 (6 bases). Germline-derived CDR1 and CDR2 are DFQATT and SNEGSKA (reference sequence). V shed 5 bases and J shed 0 bases, with 16 bases lying between them. This CDR3 is 15 amino acids long. In DNA, the CDR3 is TGCAGTGCTGGAAACAGGAGGACAGCTAACTATGGCTACACCTTC. Residues: CSAGNRRTANYGYTF.

This clonotype was recorded many times. At one end the junction does not follow the germline gene, possibly because of a read error. CDR3 region: CDSSTRDSEAFF. The CDR3 DNA is TGTGACAGCAGCACCCGGGACTCTGAAGCTTTCTTT. The chain combines TRBV13 with TRBJ1-1, with TRBD1 as a possible D gene (5 bases). Per germline, CDR1 PRHDT and CDR2 FYEKMQ (reference sequence). The CDR3 has 12 amino acids.

This clonotype came up many times. The chain employs TRBV5-1 and TRBJ2-5, with D tentatively TRBD1 (5 bases). Germline V gene lookup returns CDR1 SGHRS and CDR2 YFSETQ. Trimming pared 4 bases from V and 5 bases from J, leaving 12 bases between. This CDR3 region has 13 residues. The CDR3 DNA is TGCGCCAGCAGCACCCAGGGTGAGGAGACCCAGTACTTC. Translating it yields CASSTQGEETQYF.

This clonotype was counted ten times or more. The rearrangement links TRBV20-1 to TRBJ2-2; 7 bases fit TRBD1. From germline, CDR1 is DFQATT and CDR2 SNEGSKA (reference sequence). J gave up 2 bases and V 3 bases, and 6 bases lay outside the gene matches. The CDR3 sequence is 15 residues long. CDR3: CSASTGQSNTGELFF. The CDR3 nucleotides are TGCAGTGCTAGTACGGGACAGAGTAACACCGGGGAGCTGTTTTTT.

This clonotype was seen repeatedly, ten times or more. The rearrangement uses TRBV20-1 and TRBJ1-4; possible D gene TRBD1, 5 bases. Germline lookup yields CDR1 DFQATT and CDR2 SNEGSKA (reference sequence). Between the trimmed V and J ends, which lost 5 bases and 13 bases, there was a span of 17 bases. The CDR3 covers 12 residues. CDR3 nucleotides: TGCAGTGCTCCCGTGGGGGGGGGACGACTGTTTTTT. Its protein is CSAPVGGGRLFF.

This clonotype has at least ten counts. V is TRBV6-2 or TRBV6-3 and J is TRBJ1-5; D uncertain. The CDR3 covers 14 residues. V dropped 1 base and J dropped 0 bases, with 4 bases sitting between them. Germline V gene data show CDR1 as MNHEY and CDR2 as SVGEGT. DNA for the CDR3: TGTGCCAGCAGTTACTATTCTAGCAATCAGCCCCAGCATTTT. As protein: CASSYYSSNQPQHF.

The genes are TRBV14 and TRBJ1-2; D is possibly TRBD1 (6 bases). V lost 6 bases to trimming and J lost 8 bases, with 16 bases between them. Germline CDR1 and CDR2: SGHDN and FVKESK. The CDR3 runs 13 residues. The CDR3, as DNA: TGTGCCAGCAGTTCCTACCAGGGGTGGGGCTACACCTTC. Translated, it gives CASSSYQGWGYTF.

Turning to this clonotype: A much larger clone differs by one base, so this may be a read error. The rearrangement joins TRBV20-1 to TRBJ2-1; a weak D match, TRBD2 (5 bases). This CDR3 comprises 15 residues. Per the germline V gene, CDR1 is DFQATT and CDR2 is SNEGSKA (reference sequence). As DNA, the CDR3 is TGCAATGCTAGAGATATCCGAGGGCATGTGGATGAGCAGTTCTTC. The encoded protein is CNARDIRGHVDEQFF.